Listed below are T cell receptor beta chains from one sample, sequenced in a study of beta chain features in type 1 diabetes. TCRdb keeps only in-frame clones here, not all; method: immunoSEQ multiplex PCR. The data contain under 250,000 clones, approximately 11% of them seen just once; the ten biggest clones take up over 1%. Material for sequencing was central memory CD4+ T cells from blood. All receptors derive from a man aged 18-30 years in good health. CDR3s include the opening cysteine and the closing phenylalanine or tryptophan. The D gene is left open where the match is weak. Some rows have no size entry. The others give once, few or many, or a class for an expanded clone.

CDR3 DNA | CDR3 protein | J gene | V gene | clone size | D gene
TGTGCCAGCAGCGTAGTGGCGGGAGAATCCGGGGAGCTGTTTTTT | CASSVVAGESGELFF | TRBJ2-2 | TRBV9 | few | TRBD2
TGTGCCAGCAGCCCGGGAGGGGGAAGCACAGATACGCAGTATTTT | CASSPGGGSTDTQYF | TRBJ2-3 | TRBV5-6 | . | TRBD2
TGTGCCAGCAGCCGTTCAGAGGGGCAATACGAGCAGTACTTC | CASSRSEGQYEQYF | TRBJ2-7 | TRBV6-5 | many | .
TGTGCCAGCAGCTTAGGGCCAGTAGCCTACGAGCAGTACTTC | CASSLGPVAYEQYF | TRBJ2-7 | TRBV7-2 | . | .
TGTGCCAGCAGCGCAAGCGGAGGGGCAGATACGCAGTATTTT | CASSASGGADTQYF | TRBJ2-3 | TRBV7-9 | . | .
TGCGCCAGCACCGTTAGCGGTTTTGACTCCTACGAGCAGTACTTC | CASTVSGFDSYEQYF | TRBJ2-7 | TRBV10-2 | few | .
TGTGCCAGCAGTGTCACTAGCGGGAACAAACCGGGCGAGCAGTACTTC | CASSVTSGNKPGEQYF | TRBJ2-7 | TRBV6-1 | . | TRBD2
TGTGCCAGTAAATATTGGGAGAACACCGGGGAGCTGTTTTTT | CASKYWENTGELFF | TRBJ2-2 | TRBV19 | few | .
TGTGCCTGGGAGACAGGGGAAACCGGGGAGCTGTTTTTT | CAWETGETGELFF | TRBJ2-2 | TRBV30 | . | TRBD1
TGTGCCAGCAGCCGGAATCCGGAGGTGGGGGAGCAGTTCTTC | CASSRNPEVGEQFF | TRBJ2-1 | TRBV7-8 | . | .
TGTGCCAGCAGGGTCCTAGGAGAGGGAGATACGCAGTATTTT | CASRVLGEGDTQYF | TRBJ2-3 | TRBV7-9 | few | .
TGTGCCAGCAGCCTCCAGGCGGGAGGCCTACCAACAGATACGCAGTATTTT | CASSLQAGGLPTDTQYF | TRBJ2-3 | TRBV9 | . | TRBD2
TGTGCCAGCAGCAAAGTTATAAGAGGGGGCGAAGAGACCCAGTACTTC | CASSKVIRGGEETQYF | TRBJ2-5 | TRBV21-1 | . | .
TGTGCCAGCAGCTCGAATCCGACAGGGACAGATACGCAGTATTTT | CASSSNPTGTDTQYF | TRBJ2-3 | TRBV7-9 | . | TRBD1
TGTGCCAGCAGCCAGGGGGGCCCTAGCGGGATGACCTACGAGCAGTACTTC | CASSQGGPSGMTYEQYF | TRBJ2-7 | TRBV7-2 | few | TRBD2
TGCGCCAGCAGCTTGCCGGGGGATACGCAGTATTTT | CASSLPGDTQYF | TRBJ2-3 | TRBV5-1 | . | .
TGTGCCGGAACCGGGACAGGGATCTACGAGCAGTACTTC | CAGTGTGIYEQYF | TRBJ2-7 | TRBV30 | . | TRBD1
TGCGCCAGCAGCCAAATCGGATTCCTAGCCAAAAACATTCAGTACTTC | CASSQIGFLAKNIQYF | TRBJ2-4 | TRBV4-3 | few | .
TGTGCCAGCAGCCGGGACGTGGAAGATACGCAGTATTTT | CASSRDVEDTQYF | TRBJ2-3 | TRBV7-9 | few | .
TGTGCCAGCAGACCCGACGCGCACAGGGCCAACGTCCTGACTTTC | CASRPDAHRANVLTF | TRBJ2-6 | TRBV28 | . | .